The clone carrying this T cell receptor beta chain was found a few times. The antigen remains unidentified. These data come from a study of vaccination and CD4 T cells after COVID-19. Across the study: Taking of post-vaccine samples occurred a median around 70 days after dose two (range 14 to 241). Broader study findings: Within convalescent individuals, 304 out of 307 vaccine-specific clones proved to be spike mono-reactive.

Trimming left V 4 bases short and J 7 bases short, with 22 bases between. The CDR3 length is 16 residues. Germline CDR1 and CDR2: MNHEY and SVGEGT. With the Oncomine TCR Beta short-read assay, DNA from cultured CD4+ T cells was sequenced. Extraction of genomic DNA was performed on cultured CD4+ T cells. TCRdb re-analysed the PCR reads in MiXCR, keeping a single row per CDR3 protein. Of approximately 20,000 distinct CDR3 sequences listed, under 60% are singletons. Treatment: approximately 10-day PBMC culture with coronavirus spike peptide pools or control peptides (ViraFEST assay). Cell culture was performed with around 2 million PBMCs per well in the presence of approximately 9.4 IU/ml IL-2 and 10 ug/ml peptide pools.

Material: CD4+ T cells from blood, cultured in vitro. This TCR was recovered from a human donor who had recovered from COVID-19. J is TRBJ2-5 and V is TRBV6-2 or TRBV6-3; a possible D gene is TRBD1 (7 bases). The CDR3 is CASSSLTGMSGGTQYF. The CDR3 region has the DNA TGTGCCAGCAGTTCGTTGACAGGGATGTCCGGGGGGACCCAGTACTTC.